This T cell receptor (beta chain) derives from a study of CD8+ T cells in alopecia areata. It was cDNA, reverse transcribed from extracted RNA, that served as the sequencing template. The repertoire was sequenced with immunoSEQ multiplex PCR; TCRdb's copy has only in-frame clones and lacks some. Among about 300,000 clones, about 62% were seen once, and the ten largest hold approximately 1.7%. Treatment here: oral pan-JAK inhibitor, 5-10 mg twice daily. In alopecia areata patients, both lesional scalp punch biopsies and peripheral blood were collected. Points from the study as a whole: Scalp sample sequencing also detects resident alphabeta T cells of normal skin. A large proportion of expanded lesional clones were detected persisting in scalp and blood during tofacitinib.

Comment on this clone: The antigen is unknown.

In germline, CDR1 is GTSNPN, CDR2 SVGIG (reference sequence). After removal of 4 bases from V and 4 bases from J, the junction contained 7 bases not matched to a gene. This CDR3 is 13 amino acids long. The clonotype was recovered from a human donor with alopecia areata. Sequencing was performed on CD4+ T cells sorted from blood, taken at week 24, from a patient treated with tofacitinib. This chain links TRBV30 with TRBJ2-7; 7 nucleotides match TRBD1. The CDR3 reads CAWMKGATYEQYF. In DNA form, the CDR3 reads TGTGCCTGGATGAAGGGGGCTACATACGAGCAGTACTTC.